This TCR beta chain was recorded in a study of immune evolution from preneoplasia to lung adenocarcinoma. The germline V and J ends were trimmed by 0 bases and 2 bases, with 17 bases remaining between them. There are 18 residues in the CDR3. Germline V gene lookup returns CDR1 ENHRY and CDR2 SYGVKD. Assay used: immunoSEQ multiplex PCR; TCRdb lists only in-frame clones, some missing. This table holds approximately 15,000 clones, roughly 87% found once. The receptor's source is a donor at least 70 years old with lung adenocarcinoma. The chain couples TRBV10-3 to TRBJ2-4; D gene unclear. The sequenced material came from FFPE lung adenocarcinoma in situ tissue. The CDR3 DNA is TGTGCCATCAGTGAGTCGATTGTGAGAAATCTGACCAAAAACATTCAGTACTTC. This gives the protein CAISESIVRNLTKNIQYF.